The entry below describes one TCR beta chain. Original analysis: Estimated nucleated cell counts came from reference gene primer amplification. Assay: immunoSEQ multiplex PCR; the TCRdb copy retains only in-frame clones and omits some. V and J calls plus clone size are reproduced from that table; the DNA served to infer D and trimming. The repertoire holds 210,000 or so clones, with roughly 80% as singletons. The source of the sample is a study of blood T cell repertoires in COVID-19. Sequencing was carried out using peripheral blood. The sequence came from a woman older than 75 with acute or convalescent COVID-19.

The CDR3 coding sequence is TGCGCCAGCAGCCAAGATCCAGGGTACTACGAGCAGTACTTC. Its translation is CASSQDPGYYEQYF. The gene calls are TRBV4-1 and TRBJ2-7; D is perhaps TRBD1 (5 bases). Germline V CDR1 and CDR2: MGHRA, YSYEKL. Trimming took 0 bases from V and 3 from J, leaving 9 bases between them. CDR3 length: 14 amino acids.